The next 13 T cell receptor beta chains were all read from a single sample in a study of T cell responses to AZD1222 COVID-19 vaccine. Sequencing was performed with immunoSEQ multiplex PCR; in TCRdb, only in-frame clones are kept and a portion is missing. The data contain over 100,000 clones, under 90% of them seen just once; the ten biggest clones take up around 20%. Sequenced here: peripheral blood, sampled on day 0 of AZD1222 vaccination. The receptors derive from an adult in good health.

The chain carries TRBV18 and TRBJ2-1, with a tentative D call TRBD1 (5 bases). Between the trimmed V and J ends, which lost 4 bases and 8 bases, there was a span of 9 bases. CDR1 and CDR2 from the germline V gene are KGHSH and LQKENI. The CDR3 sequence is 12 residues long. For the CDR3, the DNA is TGTGCCAGCTCACAGTCCAGGGATGAGCAGTTCTTC. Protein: CASSQSRDEQFF.

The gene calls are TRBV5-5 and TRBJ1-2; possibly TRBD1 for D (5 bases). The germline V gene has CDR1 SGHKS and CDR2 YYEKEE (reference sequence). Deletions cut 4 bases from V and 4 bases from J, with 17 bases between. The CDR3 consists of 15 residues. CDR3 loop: CASSPLSAGSYGYTF. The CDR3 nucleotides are TGTGCCAGCAGCCCCTTGTCTGCAGGGAGCTATGGCTACACCTTC.

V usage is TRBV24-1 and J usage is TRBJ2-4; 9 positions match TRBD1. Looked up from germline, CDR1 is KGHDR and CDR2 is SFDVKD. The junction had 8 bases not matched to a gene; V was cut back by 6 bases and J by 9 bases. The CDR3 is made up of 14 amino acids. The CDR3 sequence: CATSRGQGTGIQYF. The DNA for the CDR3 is TGTGCCACCAGTAGGGGACAGGGAACCGGCATTCAGTACTTC.

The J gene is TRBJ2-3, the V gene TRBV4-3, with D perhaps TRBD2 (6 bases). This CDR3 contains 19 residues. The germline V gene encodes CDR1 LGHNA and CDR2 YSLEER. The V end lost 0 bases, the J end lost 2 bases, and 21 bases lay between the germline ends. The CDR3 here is CASSQELGRTNKYTDTQYF. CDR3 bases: TGCGCCAGCAGCCAAGAATTGGGTCGGACTAACAAATACACAGATACGCAGTATTTT.

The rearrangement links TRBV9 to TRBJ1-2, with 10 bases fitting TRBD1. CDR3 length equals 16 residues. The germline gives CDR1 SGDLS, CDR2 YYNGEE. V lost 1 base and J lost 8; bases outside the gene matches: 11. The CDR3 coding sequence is TGTGCCAGCAGCGTATCGAGAGGGGACAGGGGTTGGGGCTACACCTTC. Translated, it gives CASSVSRGDRGWGYTF.

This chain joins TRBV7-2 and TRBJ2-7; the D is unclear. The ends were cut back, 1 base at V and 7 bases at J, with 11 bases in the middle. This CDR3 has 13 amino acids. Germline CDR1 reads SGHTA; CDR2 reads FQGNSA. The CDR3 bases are TGTGCCAGCAGCTTAGGGGCCCTAGGGGAGCAGTACTTC. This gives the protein CASSLGALGEQYF.

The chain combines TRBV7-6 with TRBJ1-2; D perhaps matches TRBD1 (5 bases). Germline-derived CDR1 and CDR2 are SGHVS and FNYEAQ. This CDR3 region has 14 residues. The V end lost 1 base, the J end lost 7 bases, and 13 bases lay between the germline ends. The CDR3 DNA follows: TGTGCCAGCAGCTTAGACCCGGGGCTGGGTGGCTACACCTTC. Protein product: CASSLDPGLGGYTF.

CDR3 in amino acids: CATSRESGSSSYNEQFF. CDR3 coding DNA: TGTGCCACCAGCAGAGAGAGCGGGTCTAGCTCCTACAATGAGCAGTTCTTC. The J gene is TRBJ2-1, the V gene TRBV15, with D possibly being TRBD2 (6 bases). This CDR3 spans 17 amino acids. Germline lookup yields CDR1 LNHNV and CDR2 YYDKDF (reference sequence). V was cut by 0 bases and J by 0 bases, with 12 bases left in between. The full variable domain, with the rest looked up from reference TRBV15 and TRBJ2-1, is DAMVIQNPRYQVTQFGKPVTLSCSQTLNHNVMYWYQQKSSQAPKLLFHYYDKDFNNEADTPDNFQSRRPNTSFCFLDIRSPGLGDTAMYLCATSRESGSSSYNEQFFGPGTRLTVL.

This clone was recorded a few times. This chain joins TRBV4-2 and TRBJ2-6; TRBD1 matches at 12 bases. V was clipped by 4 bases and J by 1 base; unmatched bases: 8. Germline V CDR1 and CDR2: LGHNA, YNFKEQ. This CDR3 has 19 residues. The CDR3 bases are TGTGCCAGCAGCCGACCGTGGGGACAGGGGGCGTCTGGGGCCAACGTCCTGACTTTC. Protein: CASSRPWGQGASGANVLTF.

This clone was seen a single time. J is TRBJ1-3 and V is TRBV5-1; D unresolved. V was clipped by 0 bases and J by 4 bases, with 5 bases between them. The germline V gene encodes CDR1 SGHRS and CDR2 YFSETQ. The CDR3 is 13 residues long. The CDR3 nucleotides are TGCGCCAGCAGCTTGGATCCGGGAAACACCATATATTTT. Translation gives CASSLDPGNTIYF.

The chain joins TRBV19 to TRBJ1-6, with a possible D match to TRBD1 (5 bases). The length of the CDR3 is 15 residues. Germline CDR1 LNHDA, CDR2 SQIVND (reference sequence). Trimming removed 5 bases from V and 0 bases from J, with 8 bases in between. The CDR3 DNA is TGTGCCAGTAGTGGGGGTAGCTCCTATAATTCACCCCTCCACTTT. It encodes CASSGGSSYNSPLHF.

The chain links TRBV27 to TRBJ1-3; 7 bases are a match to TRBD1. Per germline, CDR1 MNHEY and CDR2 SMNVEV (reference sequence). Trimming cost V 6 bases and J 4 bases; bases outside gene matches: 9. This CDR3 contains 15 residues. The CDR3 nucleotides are TGTGCCAGCAGGCCTGACAGGGCAGCGGGAAACACCATATATTTT. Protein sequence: CASRPDRAAGNTIYF.

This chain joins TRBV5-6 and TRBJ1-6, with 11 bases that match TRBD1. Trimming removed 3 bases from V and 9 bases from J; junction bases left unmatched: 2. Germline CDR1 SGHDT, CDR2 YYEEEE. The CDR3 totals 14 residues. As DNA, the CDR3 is TGTGCCAGCAGCTGGGGACAGGGGGGTTCACCCCTCCACTTT. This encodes CASSWGQGGSPLHF.